Reported below is one T cell receptor (beta chain). The CDR3 runs to 13 residues. V lost 6 bases and J lost 3, with 11 bases in between. CDR1 SNHLY and CDR2 FYNNEI come from the germline V gene. The entry originates in a study of blood T cell repertoires in COVID-19. At the level of the study: Spain, Italy and the United States supplied samples that represented acute and convalescent COVID-19. T cells, B-cell-depleted T cells, or PBMCs provided the cDNA or gDNA that served as material.

Authors' processing steps: Reference gene primers were amplified, and this amplification served to estimate nucleated cell counts. TCRdb keeps only in-frame clones here, not all; method: immunoSEQ multiplex PCR. V and J calls and clone size follow that table, whereas D and trimming were derived from the DNA. The data contain some 50,000 clones, 85% to 90% of them singletons. Input material: peripheral blood. This receptor was taken from a man aged 40-50 years with active COVID-19. The V call is TRBV2, the J call TRBJ1-1, with D unclear. CDR3 amino acids: CASRGTHYTEAFF. In nucleotides, the CDR3 is TGTGCCAGCAGGGGCACTCACTACACTGAAGCTTTCTTT.